Following are 20 T cell receptor beta chains from one sample sequenced in a study of PD-1 blockade in classical Hodgkin lymphoma. TCRdb's table, derived via immunoSEQ multiplex PCR, lists solely in-frame clones and lacks some. The sample contains about 49,000 clones, around 90% of which appear only once. This sample's time point: cycle 4 day 1 (C4D1), after 5 to 7 weeks of nivolumab. Every patient experienced relapse after autologous stem cell transplantation, and brentuximab vedotin exposure varied. The specimen was peripheral blood mononuclear cells (PBMCs), collected before the fourth cycle of nivolumab. Every receptor here comes from a human donor with classical Hodgkin lymphoma.

This clone was detected once. The chain uses TRBV7-2 and TRBJ2-5; unclear D gene. The germline gives CDR1 SGHTA, CDR2 FQGNSA. The CDR3 has 14 amino acids. The germline V and J ends were trimmed by 1 base and 4 bases, with 10 bases remaining between them. This chain's CDR3 is CASSLDPRRETQYF. In nucleotides, the CDR3 is TGTGCCAGCAGCTTAGACCCAAGGCGAGAGACCCAGTACTTC.

In this sample, this clone turned up once. J is TRBJ1-2 and V is TRBV27, with 7 bases matching TRBD1. This CDR3 has 15 amino acids. The ends lost 5 bases at V and 0 bases at J; junction bases unmatched: 6. Per germline, CDR1 MNHEY and CDR2 SMNVEV (reference sequence). Here the CDR3 DNA reads TGTGCCAGCAGTAGGATGACAGGGACTAACTATGGCTACACCTTC. It codes for CASSRMTGTNYGYTF.

V gene TRBV19 combines with J gene TRBJ2-1, with D possibly matching TRBD2 (5 bases). The V gene's germline CDR1 is LNHDA and CDR2 SQIVND (reference sequence). This CDR3 has 17 residues. The germline V and J ends were trimmed by 5 bases and 8 bases, with 25 bases remaining between them. For the CDR3, the DNA is TGTGCCAGTAGTGTATTTCACGGCGAACTAGTAAGATATGAGCAGTTCTTC. It specifies CASSVFHGELVRYEQFF.

V gene TRBV20-1 combines with J gene TRBJ2-7; D gene unclear. The CDR3 spans 11 residues. Per germline, CDR1 DFQATT and CDR2 SNEGSKA (reference sequence). The ends were cut back, 6 bases at V and 4 bases at J, with 10 bases in the middle. The CDR3 region is CSAQEDYEQYF. In DNA form, the CDR3 reads TGCAGTGCCCAAGAGGATTACGAGCAGTACTTC.

This clone was counted between two and nine times. J is TRBJ1-2 and V is TRBV5-1; TRBD1 agrees at 8 bases. Losses at the gene ends were 4 bases for V and 5 bases for J; bases not matched to a gene: 25. Germline CDR1 and CDR2: SGHRS and YFSETQ. This CDR3 is 20 amino acids long. The CDR3 DNA sequence: TGCGCCAGCAGCATAGCAGGACAGGGCTTAGAGGTCTATCGGCGATATGGCTACACCTTC. This translates into CASSIAGQGLEVYRRYGYTF. The full variable domain, in which reference TRBV5-1 and TRBJ1-2 provide the parts outside the CDR3, is KAGVTQTPRYLIKTRGQQVTLSCSPISGHRSVSWYQQTPGQGLQFLFEYFSETQRNKGNFPGRFSGRQFSNSRSEMNVSTLELGDSALYLCASSIAGQGLEVYRRYGYTFGSGTRLTVV.

This clone was counted once. This chain uses TRBV6-6 with TRBJ1-3, with unresolved D. With 6 bases removed from V and 2 bases from J, the gap between germline ends came to 14 bases. From germline, CDR1 is MNHNY and CDR2 SVGAGI (reference sequence). This CDR3 contains 15 residues. The CDR3 protein is CASSEGSTPGNTIYF. CDR3 in DNA: TGTGCCAGCAGCGAGGGTTCAACCCCTGGAAACACCATATATTTT.

The table lists this clone with a few counts. V is TRBV11-3 and J is TRBJ1-2; perhaps TRBD1 as D (5 bases). The CDR3 is made up of 14 amino acids. Deletions cut 3 bases from V and 3 bases from J, with 11 bases between. Germline-derived CDR1 and CDR2 are SGHNT and YENEEA. CDR3 nucleotides: TGTGCCAGCAGCTTTAAGGGGTATGACTATGGCTACACCTTC. The encoded protein is CASSFKGYDYGYTF.

This clone has a single count. The chain recombines TRBV2 with TRBJ1-2; TRBD1 matches 8 bases. This CDR3 contains 14 residues. CDR1 is SNHLY and CDR2 is FYNNEI in the germline V gene. V dropped 5 bases and J dropped 5; count of bases not matched to a gene: 7. The CDR3 loop reads CASSPGTGLYGYTF. The DNA for the CDR3 is TGTGCCAGCAGTCCCGGGACAGGCCTTTATGGCTACACCTTC. The variable domain in full, completed from reference TRBV2 and TRBJ1-2, reads EPEVTQTPSHQVTQMGQEVILRCVPISNHLYFYWYRQILGQKVEFLVSFYNNEISEKSEIFDDQFSVERPDGSNFTLKIRSTKLEDSAMYFCASSPGTGLYGYTFGSGTRLTVV.

This chain uses TRBV5-1 with TRBJ2-5; TRBD1 might be the D (6 bases). Germline V lookup: CDR1 SGHRS, CDR2 YFSETQ. CDR3 size: 15 residues. With 3 bases removed from V and 4 bases from J, the gap between germline ends came to 16 bases. In nucleotides, the CDR3 is TGCGCCAGCAGCTCAGGAGTGGGGGCGGGAGAGACCCAGTACTTC. Its translation is CASSSGVGAGETQYF.

The chain links TRBV5-1 to TRBJ1-3; D might be TRBD1 (6 bases). This CDR3 has 14 amino acids. The germline CDR1 and CDR2 sequences are SGHRS and YFSETQ. V lost 4 bases and J lost 0, with 8 bases in between. Here the CDR3 DNA reads TGCGCCAGCAGCGTGGACAGCTCTGGAAACACCATATATTTT. Translation: CASSVDSSGNTIYF.

The chain joins TRBV9 to TRBJ2-5, with 8 nucleotides matching TRBD2. CDR1 is SGDLS, CDR2 YYNGEE, per germline. The trim removed 2 bases at V and 9 bases at J, leaving 18 bases unmatched. The length of the CDR3 is 17 residues. DNA for the CDR3: TGTGCCAGCAGCGTTACTAGCGGACCCGAACTCGAGTCGGCCCAGTACTTC. Its translation is CASSVTSGPELESAQYF.

J is TRBJ2-1 and V is TRBV27; 11 bases are a match to TRBD1. Trimming removed 3 bases from V and 8 bases from J; junction bases left unmatched: 12. CDR1 is MNHEY and CDR2 is SMNVEV in the germline V gene (reference sequence). The CDR3 runs to 17 residues. The DNA of the CDR3 is TGTGCCAGCAGTTTCGGGTCACCGGGACAGGGGGGATATGAGCAGTTCTTC. Its protein product is CASSFGSPGQGGYEQFF.

This clone was seen repeatedly, ten times or more. The chain employs TRBV7-2 and TRBJ1-1; D possibly corresponds to TRBD1 (5 bases). The CDR3 runs 14 residues. Germline V gene data show CDR1 as SGHTA and CDR2 as FQGNSA. V shed 5 bases and J shed 4 bases, with 14 bases lying between them. The CDR3 bases are TGTGCCAGCAGCCCTTCCTTGGGGGGCACTGAAGCTTTCTTT. Protein product: CASSPSLGGTEAFF.

The gene calls are TRBV19 and TRBJ1-1; D is ambiguous. Germline V gene lookup returns CDR1 LNHDA and CDR2 SQIVND (reference sequence). The CDR3 sequence is 16 residues long. V lost 3 bases and J 2 bases, leaving 16 bases between the germline ends. The CDR3 spells CASSIIYSGGNTEAFF. The DNA for the CDR3 is TGTGCCAGTAGTATCATATACTCCGGCGGAAACACTGAAGCTTTCTTT.

The chain couples TRBV19 to TRBJ2-3; weak D call: TRBD2 (5 bases). The germline V gene encodes CDR1 LNHDA and CDR2 SQIVND (reference sequence). The CDR3 covers 16 residues. The CDR3 sequence: CATQLSESRSTDTQYF. CDR3 nucleotide sequence: TGTGCTACCCAACTTAGCGAGAGCCGATCCACAGATACGCAGTATTTT. Filled out from reference TRBV19 and TRBJ2-3, the complete variable domain reads DGGITQSPKYLFRKEGQNVTLSCEQNLNHDAMYWYRQDPGQGLRLIYYSQIVNDFQKGDIAEGYSVSREKKESFPLTVTSAQKNPTAFYLCATQLSESRSTDTQYFGPGTRLTVL.

The V call is TRBV27, the J call TRBJ2-3; TRBD1 agrees at 12 bases. The CDR3 covers 19 residues. Per the germline V gene, CDR1 is MNHEY and CDR2 is SMNVEV (reference sequence). Trimming removed 4 bases from V and 0 bases from J; junction bases left unmatched: 11. CDR3 loop: CASSWGTGGVRESTDTQYF. The CDR3 DNA follows: TGTGCCAGCAGTTGGGGGACAGGGGGCGTGCGGGAGAGCACAGATACGCAGTATTTT.

This chain uses TRBV11-2 with TRBJ1-2; D is undetermined. Germline values: CDR1 SGHAT, CDR2 FQNNGV. Deletions cut 1 base from V and 8 bases from J, with 8 bases between. The CDR3 runs 12 residues. The CDR3 DNA reads as TGTGCCAGCAGCTTAGCCCCACAGGGCTACACCTTC. Residues: CASSLAPQGYTF.

This chain links TRBV30 with TRBJ2-7; the D gene could be TRBD1 or TRBD2 (6 bases each). The CDR3 has 13 residues. Germline-derived CDR1 and CDR2 are GTSNPN and SVGIG (reference sequence). Trimming stripped 4 bases from V and 2 bases from J, with 12 bases between. The CDR3 DNA is TGTGCCTGGAATAGGGGGGCCGCCTACGAGCAGTACTTC. This codes for CAWNRGAAYEQYF.

V is TRBV7-8 and J is TRBJ2-1, with TRBD2 matching 9 bases. This CDR3 is 15 amino acids long. Germline V gives CDR1 SGHVS, CDR2 FQNEAQ. With V trimmed by 2 bases and J by 8 bases, 7 bases remained unmatched. The CDR3 loop is CASSLNAGGPHEQFF. In nucleotides, the CDR3 is TGTGCCAGCAGCTTAAACGCGGGAGGGCCGCATGAGCAGTTCTTC.

This clone was recorded once. This chain uses TRBV19 with TRBJ2-7, with TRBD2 matching over 14 bases. CDR1 and CDR2 from the germline V gene are LNHDA and SQIVND (reference sequence). Losses at the gene ends were 6 bases for V and 2 bases for J; bases not matched to a gene: 3. The CDR3 consists of 15 residues. The CDR3: CASSWGLAGAYEQYF. CDR3 sequence (DNA): TGTGCCAGTAGCTGGGGACTAGCGGGAGCCTACGAGCAGTACTTC. Full variable domain (rest looked up from reference TRBV19 and TRBJ2-7): DGGITQSPKYLFRKEGQNVTLSCEQNLNHDAMYWYRQDPGQGLRLIYYSQIVNDFQKGDIAEGYSVSREKKESFPLTVTSAQKNPTAFYLCASSWGLAGAYEQYFGPGTRLTVT.